A single sample is the source of the 5 T cell receptor beta chains below, sequenced in a study of response to subunit inactivated influenza vaccine. TCRdb reanalysed the RT-PCR reads using MiXCR and keeps one entry per CDR3 protein. The repertoire holds around 750,000 distinct CDR3 sequences, 21% seen once, with roughly a tenth in the top ten. Sequenced here: PBMCs from blood, sampled about 5 days after vaccination. The receptors stem from a man between 50 and 59 years old who received an inactivated influenza vaccine.

This CDR3 is CASSPDDSEAFF. CDR3 DNA: TGTGCCAGCTCACCCGACGACAGTGAAGCTTTCTTT. V usage is TRBV18 and J usage is TRBJ1-1; D may be TRBD1 (5 bases). The V end was cut by 3 bases, the J end by 7 bases, with 9 bases between. The germline V gene has CDR1 KGHSH and CDR2 LQKENI. The CDR3 runs to 12 residues. The full variable domain, completed using reference TRBV18 and TRBJ1-1, is NAGVMQNPRHLVRRRGQEARLRCSPMKGHSHVYWYRQLPEEGLKFMVYLQKENIIDESGMPKERFSAEFPKEGPSILRIQQVVRGDSAAYFCASSPDDSEAFFGQGTRLTVV.

CDR3 residues: CASRGAEAFF. The CDR3 DNA reads TGTGCCAGCAGAGGAGCTGAAGCTTTCTTT. The J gene is TRBJ1-1, the V gene TRBV12-3 or TRBV12-4, with no clear D. This CDR3 region has 10 residues. Trimming left V 6 bases short and J 6 bases short, with 5 bases between.

This clonotype turned up a few times. The chain links TRBV14 to TRBJ2-1, with D perhaps TRBD1 (6 bases). Germline loops: CDR1 SGHDN, CDR2 FVKESK. Trimming pared 5 bases from V and 4 bases from J, leaving 12 bases between. CDR3 size: 14 residues. The CDR3 reads CASSSLGQYNEQFF. The DNA for the CDR3 is TGTGCCAGCAGCTCACTCGGACAGTACAATGAGCAGTTCTTC. Based on the CDR3 plus reference TRBV14 and TRBJ2-1, the full variable domain is EAGVTQFPSHSVIEKGQTVTLRCDPISGHDNLYWYRRVMGKEIKFLLHFVKESKQDESGMPNNRFLAERTGGTYSTLKVQPAELEDSGVYFCASSSLGQYNEQFFGPGTRLTVL.

This clonotype has only a few counts. In nucleotides, the CDR3 is TGTGCCATCAGCGGGACTTTCTCTGGGGCCAACGTCCTGACTTTC. It specifies CAISGTFSGANVLTF. The chain uses TRBV10-3 and TRBJ2-6; TRBD2 is a possible D gene (6 bases). CDR1 and CDR2 from the germline V gene are ENHRY and SYGVKD. Trimming removed 6 bases at V and 0 bases at J, with 9 bases between. This CDR3 is built from 15 residues.

This clonotype has a handful of counts. The chain joins TRBV29-1 to TRBJ2-5, with no clear D. This CDR3 is 13 amino acids long. V dropped 6 bases and J dropped 0 bases, with 11 bases sitting between them. CDR1 is SQVTM, CDR2 ANQGSEA, per germline. CDR3 protein: CSVSNSYQETQYF. The CDR3 DNA reads TGCAGCGTGTCCAATAGCTACCAAGAGACCCAGTACTTC.